This T cell receptor (beta chain) was sequenced in a study of T cell repertoires in cytomegalovirus infection. This clonotype was seen ten or more times. MiXCR was run by TCRdb on the reads, yielding one entry per CDR3 protein. Among approximately 100,000 distinct CDR3 sequences listed, about 25% were seen once. The CDR3 runs to 15 residues. Germline CDR1 and CDR2: SGHVS and FQNEAQ. Between the trimmed V and J ends, which lost 1 base and 1 base, there was a span of 10 bases. The TCR comes from a human donor in good health (CMV status not recorded). Some clones in this sample may be carry-over from other donors' samples. V gene TRBV7-8 combines with J gene TRBJ1-2; D ambiguous. The source material was CD8+ T cells from PBMCs. CDR3 sequence (DNA): TGTGCCAGCAGCTTAGGGCTGGACTATAACTATGGCTACACCTTC. Amino acids: CASSLGLDYNYGYTF.